The TCR beta chain described here comes from a study of T cell responses to AZD1222 COVID-19 vaccine. Worth noting for this clone: Its antigen is still unknown.

General observations from the study: The donors showed a predominance of white British ancestry and of females, with possible underestimation of clonal diversity.

The assay was immunoSEQ multiplex PCR, and TCRdb's table has in-frame clones only and misses some. The sample gives 250,000 or so clones, about 92% of which show up once; about 0.5% is in the top ten. Germline V gene sequence: CDR1 SQVTM, CDR2 ANQGSEA. V trimming: 4 bases; J trimming: 1 base; junction bases outside the gene matches: 3. CDR3 length: 14 amino acids. The source is an adult in good health. The genes are TRBV29-1 and TRBJ2-7; 11 bases match TRBD1. This specimen was peripheral blood, taken on day 0 of AZD1222 vaccination. CDR3 amino acids: CSVVRDRGSYEQYF. The CDR3 bases are TGCAGCGTTGTCCGGGACAGGGGGTCCTACGAGCAGTACTTC.